This entry features one T cell receptor (beta chain) sequence. Its antigen is currently unknown. The sample belongs to a study of shared clonotypes between healthy human individuals. Overall study findings and caveats: Shared clonotypes across all four donors exceeded non-shared ones in generation probability.

Clones were sequenced by immunoSEQ multiplex PCR, and TCRdb holds only the in-frame ones, with some missing. Of about 960,000 clones listed, around 80% are singletons. Trimming took off 1 base at V and 0 bases at J, with 1 base between the two ends. This CDR3 contains 12 residues. Looked up from germline, CDR1 is LNHNV and CDR2 is YYDKDF (reference sequence). V gene TRBV15 combines with J gene TRBJ2-7; D call uncertain. The source of this sequence is a man younger than 30 in good health. Sequenced material: memory CD4+ T cells sorted from blood. Indicated subset: CD45RA-negative fraction. This chain's CDR3 is CATSRGSYEQYF. DNA of the CDR3: TGTGCCACCAGCAGAGGCTCCTACGAGCAGTACTTC.